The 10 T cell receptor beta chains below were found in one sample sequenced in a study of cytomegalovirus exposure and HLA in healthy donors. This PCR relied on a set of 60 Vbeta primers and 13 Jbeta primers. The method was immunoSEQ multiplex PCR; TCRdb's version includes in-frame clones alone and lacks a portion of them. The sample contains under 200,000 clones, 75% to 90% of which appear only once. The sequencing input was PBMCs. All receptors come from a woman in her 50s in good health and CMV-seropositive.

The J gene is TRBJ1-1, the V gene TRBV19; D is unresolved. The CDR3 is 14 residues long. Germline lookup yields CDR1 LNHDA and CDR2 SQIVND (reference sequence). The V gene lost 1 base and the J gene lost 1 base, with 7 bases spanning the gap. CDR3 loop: CASSIVAGNTEAFF. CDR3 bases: TGTGCCAGTAGTATAGTTGCGGGGAACACTGAAGCTTTCTTT.

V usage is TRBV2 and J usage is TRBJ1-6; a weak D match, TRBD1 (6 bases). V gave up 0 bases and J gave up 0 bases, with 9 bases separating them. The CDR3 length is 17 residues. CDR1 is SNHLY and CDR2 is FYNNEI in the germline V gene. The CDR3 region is CASSEADSGSYNSPLHF. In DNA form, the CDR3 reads TGTGCCAGCAGTGAAGCGGACAGTGGCTCCTATAATTCACCCCTCCACTTT.

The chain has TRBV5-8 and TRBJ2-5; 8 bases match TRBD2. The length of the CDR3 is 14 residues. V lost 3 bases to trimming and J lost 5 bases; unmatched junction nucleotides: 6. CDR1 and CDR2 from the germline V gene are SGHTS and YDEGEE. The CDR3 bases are TGTGCCAGCAGCTCAGCGGGGGAATGGGAGACCCAGTACTTC. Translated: CASSSAGEWETQYF. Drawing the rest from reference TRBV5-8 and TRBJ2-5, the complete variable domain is EAGVTQSPTHLIKTRGQQATLRCSPISGHTSVYWYQQALGLGLQFLLWYDEGEERNRGNFPPRFSGRQFPNYSSELNVNALELEDSALYLCASSSAGEWETQYFGPGTRLLVL.

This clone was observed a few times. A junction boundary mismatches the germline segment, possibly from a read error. The CDR3 loop reads CSSSVDGTPLHF. The CDR3 DNA reads as TGTTCCAGCAGCGTCGACGGGACACCCCTCCACTTT. J is TRBJ1-6 and V is TRBV7-9; D gene unclear. Germline CDR1 reads SEHNR; CDR2 reads FQNEAQ (reference sequence). The CDR3 length is 12 residues.

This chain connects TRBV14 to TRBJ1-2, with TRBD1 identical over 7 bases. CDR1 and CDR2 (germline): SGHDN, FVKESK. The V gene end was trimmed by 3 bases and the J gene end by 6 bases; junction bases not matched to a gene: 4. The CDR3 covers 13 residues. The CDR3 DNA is TGTGCCAGCAGCCAGATACAGGGGAATGGCTACACCTTC. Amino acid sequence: CASSQIQGNGYTF.

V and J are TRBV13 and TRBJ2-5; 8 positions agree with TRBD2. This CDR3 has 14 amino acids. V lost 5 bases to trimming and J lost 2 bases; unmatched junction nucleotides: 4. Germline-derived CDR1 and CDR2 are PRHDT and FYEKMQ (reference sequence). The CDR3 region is CASSPGLAQETQYF. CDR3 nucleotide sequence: TGTGCCAGCAGCCCCGGACTAGCACAAGAGACCCAGTACTTC.

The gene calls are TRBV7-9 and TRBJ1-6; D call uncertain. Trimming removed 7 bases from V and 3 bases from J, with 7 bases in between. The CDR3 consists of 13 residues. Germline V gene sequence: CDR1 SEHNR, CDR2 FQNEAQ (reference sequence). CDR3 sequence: CASTRVYNSPLHF. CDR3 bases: TGTGCCAGCACCCGGGTCTATAATTCACCCCTCCACTTT.

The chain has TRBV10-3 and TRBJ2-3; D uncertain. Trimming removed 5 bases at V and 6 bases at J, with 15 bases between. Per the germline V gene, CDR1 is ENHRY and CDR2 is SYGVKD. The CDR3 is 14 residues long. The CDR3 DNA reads TGTGCCATCAGTCCCGAACCACAGATGGATACGCAGTATTTT. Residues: CAISPEPQMDTQYF.

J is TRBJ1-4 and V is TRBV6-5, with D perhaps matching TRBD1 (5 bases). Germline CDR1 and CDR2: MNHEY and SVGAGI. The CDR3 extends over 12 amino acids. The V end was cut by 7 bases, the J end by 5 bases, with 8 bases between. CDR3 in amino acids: CASKGQNEKLFF. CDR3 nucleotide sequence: TGTGCCAGCAAGGGGCAGAATGAAAAACTGTTTTTT.

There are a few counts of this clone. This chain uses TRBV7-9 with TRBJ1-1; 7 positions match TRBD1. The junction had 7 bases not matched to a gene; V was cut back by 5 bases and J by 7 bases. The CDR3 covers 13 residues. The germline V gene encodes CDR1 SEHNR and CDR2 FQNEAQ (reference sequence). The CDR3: CASSITGASEAFF. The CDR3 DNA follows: TGTGCCAGCAGCATTACAGGGGCGAGTGAAGCTTTCTTT.